Given below is one T cell receptor (beta chain) in context. The data belong to a study of control samples from healthy donors and cancer patients. This CDR3 spans 13 amino acids. Germline CDR1 is SNHLY and CDR2 is FYNNEI. Trimming left V 2 bases short and J 11 bases short, with 10 bases between. The assay was immunoSEQ multiplex PCR, and TCRdb's table has in-frame clones only and misses some. The sample includes 70,000 to 80,000 clones, 75% to 90% seen only once; the top ten take around 9.5%. The rearrangement links TRBV2 to TRBJ1-6, with D unclear. This TCR derives from a woman between 50 and 59 years old with colorectal cancer. The material sequenced was PBMCs. The CDR3 region has the DNA TGTGCCAGCAGTGAATCGGCGAGGGCACCCCTCCACTTT. Translating it yields CASSESARAPLHF. The variable domain in full, completed from reference TRBV2 and TRBJ1-6, reads EPEVTQTPSHQVTQMGQEVILRCVPISNHLYFYWYRQILGQKVEFLVSFYNNEISEKSEIFDDQFSVERPDGSNFTLKIRSTKLEDSAMYFCASSESARAPLHFGNGTRLTVT.